These 13 T cell receptor beta chains were sequenced from one sample in a study of Graves' ophthalmopathy and Graves' hyperthyroidism. RNA transcripts yielded amplified TCR beta CDR3 regions. Second-round multiplex PCR came after first-round RT-PCR with HTBI primers. TCRdb re-called the multiplex PCR reads with MiXCR, one entry per CDR3 protein. The sample lists almost 750,000 distinct CDR3 sequences, 35% to 50% occurring once. The sample was peripheral blood. These receptors came from an adult man with Graves' ophthalmopathy.

This clonotype was observed a single time. A much larger clone differs by one base, so this may be a read error. The CDR3 reads CASRDKETQCF. CDR3 in DNA: TGTGCCAGCAGGGATAAAGAGACCCAGTGCTTC. The genes are TRBV19 and TRBJ2-5; D perhaps matches TRBD1 (5 bases). This CDR3 comprises 11 residues. CDR1 is LNHDA and CDR2 is SQIVND in the germline V gene (reference sequence).

This clonotype was picked up a small number of times. The chain uses TRBV7-9 and TRBJ1-2; possible D gene TRBD1, 5 bases. V was shortened by 5 bases and J by 4 bases, with 14 bases between the two germline ends. CDR1 and CDR2 from the germline V gene are SEHNR and FQNEAQ (reference sequence). There are 14 residues in the CDR3. The CDR3 region is CASSPDTSGYGYTF. CDR3 coding DNA: TGTGCCAGCAGCCCGGACACCTCGGGCTATGGCTACACCTTC.

V usage is TRBV7-9 and J usage is TRBJ1-2; TRBD1 is a possible D gene (5 bases). Looked up from germline, CDR1 is SEHNR and CDR2 is FQNEAQ (reference sequence). Trimming stripped 3 bases from V and 5 bases from J, with 22 bases between. The CDR3 has 17 residues. This chain's CDR3 is CASSFFGRSQDSYGYTF. The CDR3 DNA reads as TGTGCCAGCAGCTTTTTCGGGCGCAGTCAAGACAGTTATGGCTACACCTTC.

The chain carries TRBV29-1 and TRBJ2-6; D not certain. From germline, CDR1 is SQVTM and CDR2 ANQGSEA. The CDR3 consists of 11 residues. Trimming removed 7 bases at V and 2 bases at J, with 3 bases between. In nucleotides, the CDR3 is TGCAGCGGGACTGGGGCCAACGTCCTGACTTTC. Translating gives CSGTGANVLTF.

The chain has TRBV7-9 and TRBJ2-2; unclear D gene. CDR1 and CDR2 from the germline V gene are SEHNR and FQNEAQ (reference sequence). This CDR3 has 15 amino acids. V lost 5 bases to trimming and J lost 7 bases, with 17 bases between them. The CDR3 DNA is TGTGCCAGCAGCCAAGATCCCCGGAAGATCGGGGAGCTGTTTTTT. This translates into CASSQDPRKIGELFF.

This clonotype was counted between two and nine times. The chain carries TRBV25-1 and TRBJ2-2; maybe TRBD1 (6 bases). CDR1 and CDR2 from the germline V gene are MGHDK and SYGVNS. Trimming shortened V by 8 bases and J by 3 bases, and 13 bases separated the two germline ends. The CDR3 length is 14 residues. The CDR3 sequence is CASRGYRDTGELFF. DNA of the CDR3: TGTGCCAGCCGAGGATACAGGGACACCGGGGAGCTGTTTTTT.

The chain has TRBV9 and TRBJ2-7, with 9 bases identical to TRBD2. Per the germline V gene, CDR1 is SGDLS and CDR2 is YYNGEE. With V trimmed by 3 bases and J by 5 bases, 3 bases remained unmatched. This CDR3 spans 13 amino acids. CDR3 residues: CASSAGTSNEQYF. The CDR3 DNA reads TGTGCCAGCAGCGCCGGGACTAGCAACGAGCAGTACTTC.

In this sample, this clonotype turned up a few times. The V and J genes are TRBV2 and TRBJ2-7, with 13 bases fitting TRBD2. The CDR3 loop spans 19 amino acids. Looked up from germline, CDR1 is SNHLY and CDR2 is FYNNEI. The V gene end was trimmed by 5 bases and the J gene end by 0 bases; junction bases not matched to a gene: 13. The DNA for the CDR3 is TGTGCCAGCAGTACCTCCGGGACTAGCGGGACCCACCGCTCCTACGAGCAGTACTTC. Protein: CASSTSGTSGTHRSYEQYF.

This chain connects TRBV20-1 to TRBJ1-2, with a possible D match to TRBD1 (5 bases). The CDR3 spans 15 residues. V was pared by 6 bases and J by 6 bases, with 23 bases between. The germline V gene has CDR1 DFQATT and CDR2 SNEGSKA (reference sequence). DNA of the CDR3: TGCAGTGCCCCCAGGGCGGGTCTCCCTAGGAATGGCTACACCTTC. It encodes CSAPRAGLPRNGYTF.

The chain combines TRBV7-3 with TRBJ2-7; 10 nucleotides match TRBD2. Per germline, CDR1 SGHTA and CDR2 FQGTGA. The CDR3 covers 15 residues. The J segment lost 5 bases and the V segment lost 5 bases, leaving 9 bases of the junction unmatched. The CDR3 protein is CASSEAGTSVDEQYF. The CDR3 DNA reads TGTGCCAGCAGCGAAGCCGGGACTAGCGTAGACGAGCAGTACTTC. Using reference TRBV7-3 and TRBJ2-7 for the parts outside the CDR3, the full variable domain is GAGVSQTPSNKVTEKGKYVELRCDPISGHTALYWYRQSLGQGPEFLIYFQGTGAADDSGLPNDRFFAVRPEGSVSTLKIQRTERGDSAVYLCASSEAGTSVDEQYFGPGTRLTVT.

The chain links TRBV20-1 to TRBJ1-1; D not resolved. CDR3 length: 12 residues. Looked up from germline, CDR1 is DFQATT and CDR2 is SNEGSKA (reference sequence). V was cut by 2 bases and J by 4 bases, with 8 bases left in between. As DNA, the CDR3 is TGCAGTGCTAGACGGATGAGCACTGAAGCTTTCTTT. Residues: CSARRMSTEAFF.

This clonotype was seen repeatedly, ten times or more. The CDR3: CASSSAGGRETQYF. DNA of the CDR3: TGTGCCAGCAGCTCAGCGGGGGGGCGGGAGACCCAGTACTTC. The rearrangement uses TRBV7-2 and TRBJ2-5; 10 nucleotides line up with TRBD2. The CDR3 is made up of 14 amino acids. The V gene end was trimmed by 4 bases and the J gene end by 5 bases; junction bases not matched to a gene: 4. Looked up from germline, CDR1 is SGHTA and CDR2 is FQGNSA.

At least ten counts were recorded for this clonotype. The V and J genes are TRBV7-9 and TRBJ2-7; D is unresolved. This CDR3 contains 14 residues. Trimming left V 4 bases short and J 2 bases short, with 12 bases between. Per germline, CDR1 SEHNR and CDR2 FQNEAQ (reference sequence). CDR3 in DNA: TGTGCCAGCAGCTCCGCCAATCCCCCCTACGAGCAGTACTTC. As protein: CASSSANPPYEQYF.